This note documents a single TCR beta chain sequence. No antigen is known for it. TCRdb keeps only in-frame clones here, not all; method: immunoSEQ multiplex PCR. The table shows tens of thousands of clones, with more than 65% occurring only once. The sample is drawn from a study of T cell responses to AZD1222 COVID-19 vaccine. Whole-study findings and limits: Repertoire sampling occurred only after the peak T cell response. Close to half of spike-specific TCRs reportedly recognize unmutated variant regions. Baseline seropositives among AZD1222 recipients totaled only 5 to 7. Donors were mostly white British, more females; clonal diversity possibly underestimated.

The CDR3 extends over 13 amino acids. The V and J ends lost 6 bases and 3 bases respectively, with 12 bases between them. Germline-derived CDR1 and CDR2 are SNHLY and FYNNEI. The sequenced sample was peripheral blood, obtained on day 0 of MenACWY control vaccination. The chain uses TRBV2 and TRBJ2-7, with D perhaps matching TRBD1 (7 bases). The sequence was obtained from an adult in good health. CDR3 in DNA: TGTGCCAGCAGGCGGGACAGCTACTACGAGCAGTACTTC. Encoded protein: CASRRDSYYEQYF.